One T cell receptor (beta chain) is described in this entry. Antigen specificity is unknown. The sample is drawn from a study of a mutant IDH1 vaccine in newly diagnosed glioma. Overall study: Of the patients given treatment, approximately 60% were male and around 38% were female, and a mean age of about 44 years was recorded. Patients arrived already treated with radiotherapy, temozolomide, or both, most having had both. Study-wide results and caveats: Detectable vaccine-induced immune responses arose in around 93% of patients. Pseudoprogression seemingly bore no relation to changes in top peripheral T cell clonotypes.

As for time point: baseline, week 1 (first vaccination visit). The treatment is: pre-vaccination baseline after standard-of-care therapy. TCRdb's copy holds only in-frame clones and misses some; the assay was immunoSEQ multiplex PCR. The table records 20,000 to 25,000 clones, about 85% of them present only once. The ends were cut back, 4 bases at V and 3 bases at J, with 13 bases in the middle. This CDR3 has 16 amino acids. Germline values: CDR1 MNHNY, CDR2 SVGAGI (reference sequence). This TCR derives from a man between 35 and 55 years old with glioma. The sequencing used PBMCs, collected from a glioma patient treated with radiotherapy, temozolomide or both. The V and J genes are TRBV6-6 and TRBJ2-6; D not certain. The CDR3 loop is CASSWIRSGGANVLTF. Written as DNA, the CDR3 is TGTGCCAGCAGTTGGATAAGGTCGGGTGGGGCCAACGTCCTGACTTTC.